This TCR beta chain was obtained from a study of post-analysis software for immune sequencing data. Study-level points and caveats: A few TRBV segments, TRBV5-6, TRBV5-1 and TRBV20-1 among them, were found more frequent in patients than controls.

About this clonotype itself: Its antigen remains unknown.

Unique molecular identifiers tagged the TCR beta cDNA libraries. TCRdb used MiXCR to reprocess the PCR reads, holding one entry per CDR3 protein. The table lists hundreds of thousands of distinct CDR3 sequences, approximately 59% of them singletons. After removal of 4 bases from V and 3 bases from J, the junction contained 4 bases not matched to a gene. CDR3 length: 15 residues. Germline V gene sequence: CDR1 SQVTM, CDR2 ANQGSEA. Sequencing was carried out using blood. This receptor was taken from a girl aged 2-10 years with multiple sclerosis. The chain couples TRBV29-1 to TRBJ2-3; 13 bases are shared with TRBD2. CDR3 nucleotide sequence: TGCAGCGTTGGGACTAGCGGGAGTCGAACAGATACGCAGTATTTT. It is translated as CSVGTSGSRTDTQYF.